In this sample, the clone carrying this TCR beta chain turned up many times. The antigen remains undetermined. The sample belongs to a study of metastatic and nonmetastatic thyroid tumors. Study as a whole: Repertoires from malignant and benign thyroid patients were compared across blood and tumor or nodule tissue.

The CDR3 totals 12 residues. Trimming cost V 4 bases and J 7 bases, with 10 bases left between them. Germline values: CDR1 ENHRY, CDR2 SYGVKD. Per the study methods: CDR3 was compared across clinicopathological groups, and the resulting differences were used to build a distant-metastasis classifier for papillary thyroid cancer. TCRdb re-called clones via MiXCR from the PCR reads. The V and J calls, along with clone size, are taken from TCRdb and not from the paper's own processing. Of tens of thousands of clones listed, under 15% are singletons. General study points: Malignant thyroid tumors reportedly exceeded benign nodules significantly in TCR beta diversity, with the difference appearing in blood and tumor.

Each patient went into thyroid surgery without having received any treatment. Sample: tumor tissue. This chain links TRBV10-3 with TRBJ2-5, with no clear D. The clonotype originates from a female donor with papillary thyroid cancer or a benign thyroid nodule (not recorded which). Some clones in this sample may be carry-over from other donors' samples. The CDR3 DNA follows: TGTGCCATCAGTGGACCTAGTAGGACCCAGTACTTC. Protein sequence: CAISGPSRTQYF.